One and the same sample provided the 20 T cell receptor beta chains below, sequenced in a study of graft-versus-host responses after intestinal transplantation. For these receptors, no antigen is known. Generated by immunoSEQ multiplex PCR, the TCRdb table keeps only in-frame clones and is missing some. The sample holds more than 85,000 clones, 93% seen once. Specimen: unstimulated CD8+ T cells sorted from spleen or lymph node cells, collected before intestinal transplant. The receptors originated from a human donor who received an intestinal transplant.

The J gene is TRBJ2-1, the V gene TRBV4-3; no clear D gene. This CDR3 spans 16 amino acids. V was clipped by 4 bases and J by 0 bases, with 13 bases between them. CDR1 is LGHNA and CDR2 is YSLEER in the germline V gene. The CDR3 loop is CASSPLSDSSYNEQFF. The DNA of the CDR3 is TGCGCCAGCAGCCCCCTCTCCGATAGCTCCTACAATGAGCAGTTCTTC.

The rearrangement joins TRBV5-6 to TRBJ2-7; 7 nucleotides line up with TRBD1. V was clipped by 1 base and J by 2 bases; unmatched bases: 6. The V gene's germline CDR1 is SGHDT and CDR2 YYEEEE. The CDR3 is made up of 15 amino acids. CDR3 region: CASSLIGTAAYEQYF. CDR3 sequence (DNA): TGTGCCAGCAGCTTGATCGGGACAGCGGCCTACGAGCAGTACTTC.

The V and J genes are TRBV30 and TRBJ2-7; D is perhaps TRBD1 (6 bases). The germline V gene encodes CDR1 GTSNPN and CDR2 SVGIG (reference sequence). V was trimmed by 3 bases and J by 4 bases, leaving 10 bases between them. CDR3 length equals 12 residues. The CDR3 loop is CAWRDRLYEQYF. CDR3 coding DNA: TGTGCCTGGAGAGACAGGTTATACGAGCAGTACTTC.

The J gene is TRBJ2-3, the V gene TRBV7-2; tentative D call: TRBD2 (6 bases). Germline CDR1 and CDR2: SGHTA and FQGNSA. V lost 3 bases, J lost 6 bases, and 7 bases lay in between. The length of the CDR3 is 12 residues. In DNA, the CDR3 is TGTGCCAGCAGCTTGGGGAGGGATACGCAGTATTTT. This encodes CASSLGRDTQYF.

The chain employs TRBV13 and TRBJ1-6; 11 bases fit TRBD1. V was pared by 0 bases and J by 7 bases, with 2 bases of the junction left unmatched. This CDR3 contains 16 residues. Germline V gene sequence: CDR1 PRHDT, CDR2 FYEKMQ (reference sequence). CDR3 bases: TGTGCCAGCAGCTTAGGCTGGGACAGGGGGAATTCACCCCTCCACTTT. Protein sequence: CASSLGWDRGNSPLHF.

The CDR3 region is CASSLPGAYEQYF. CDR3 bases: TGTGCCAGCAGTTTACCAGGGGCCTACGAGCAGTACTTC. The J gene is TRBJ2-7, the V gene TRBV27; a weak D match, TRBD1 (6 bases). This CDR3 is 13 amino acids long. V dropped 2 bases and J dropped 2 bases, with 7 bases sitting between them. Germline V gene sequence: CDR1 MNHEY, CDR2 SMNVEV (reference sequence).

The rearrangement joins TRBV29-1 to TRBJ1-2; 8 bases line up with TRBD1. Losses at the gene ends were 3 bases for V and 2 bases for J; bases not matched to a gene: 5. This CDR3 region has 14 residues. Germline CDR1 reads SQVTM; CDR2 reads ANQGSEA. CDR3 sequence (DNA): TGCAGCGTTGAGACAGGGGCCCCCAACTATGGCTACACCTTC. Encoded protein: CSVETGAPNYGYTF.

The chain joins TRBV27 to TRBJ1-6; a possible D gene is TRBD1 (5 bases). CDR3 length: 15 residues. Germline CDR1 is MNHEY and CDR2 is SMNVEV (reference sequence). Trimming took 6 bases from V and 1 from J, leaving 10 bases between them. Here the CDR3 reads CASRGGGSYNSPLHF. Here the CDR3 DNA reads TGTGCCAGCAGGGGGGGTGGGTCCTATAATTCACCCCTCCACTTT.

The chain is built from TRBV12-2 and TRBJ2-4; the table's TRBD1 call for D was not verified on the DNA. TRBV12-2 has pseudogene status. There are 17 residues in the CDR3. CDR3 region: CASRINPVQGPKNIQYF. CDR3 nucleotide sequence: TGTGCAAGTCGCATAAATCCCGTACAGGGACCCAAAAACATTCAGTACTTC.

The rearrangement links TRBV9 to TRBJ2-2; D is undetermined. This CDR3 region has 12 residues. V was cut by 4 bases and J by 3 bases, with 4 bases left in between. Germline V gene sequence: CDR1 SGDLS, CDR2 YYNGEE. CDR3 residues: CASSPYTGELFF. The CDR3, as DNA: TGTGCCAGCAGCCCGTACACCGGGGAGCTGTTTTTT.

The rearrangement joins TRBV7-7 to TRBJ2-5, with 7 bases that match TRBD1. From germline, CDR1 is SSHAT and CDR2 FNYEAQ (reference sequence). There are 14 residues in the CDR3. V dropped 0 bases and J dropped 2; count of bases not matched to a gene: 0. The CDR3 protein is CASSLAGQQETQYF. CDR3 bases: TGTGCCAGCAGCTTAGCGGGACAGCAAGAGACCCAGTACTTC.

The chain employs TRBV30 and TRBJ2-2; 10 nucleotides line up with TRBD2. Germline lookup yields CDR1 GTSNPN and CDR2 SVGIG (reference sequence). The CDR3 runs 13 residues. V was pared by 2 bases and J by 6 bases, with 0 bases of the junction left unmatched. In DNA form, the CDR3 reads TGTGCCTGGAGTAGCGGGGGGGCCGGGGAGCTGTTTTTT. Residues: CAWSSGGAGELFF.

The V gene is TRBV4-3, the J gene TRBJ1-6; maybe TRBD1 (5 bases). This CDR3 comprises 15 residues. Germline CDR1 and CDR2: LGHNA and YSLEER. The V and J ends lost 0 bases and 7 bases respectively, with 10 bases between them. CDR3 nucleotides: TGCGCCAGCAGCCAAGATTGGGGGGTGAATTCACCCCTCCACTTT. This gives the protein CASSQDWGVNSPLHF.

DNA of the CDR3: TGTGCCAGCAGTGAGGGTAAGGGGGTTCAACACGAGCAGTACTTC. It specifies CASSEGKGVQHEQYF. V usage is TRBV2 and J usage is TRBJ2-7; a possible D gene is TRBD1 (6 bases). The germline gives CDR1 SNHLY, CDR2 FYNNEI. Trimming took 3 bases from V and 5 from J, leaving 17 bases between them. The CDR3 contains 15 residues.

The chain carries TRBV11-2 and TRBJ2-1; D unclear. There are 13 residues in the CDR3. Germline CDR1 is SGHAT and CDR2 is FQNNGV. V lost 3 bases to trimming and J lost 5 bases, with 8 bases between them. In DNA, the CDR3 is TGTGCCAGCAGCTTCTCCGTTAACAATGAGCAGTTCTTC. This translates into CASSFSVNNEQFF. Combining the CDR3 with reference TRBV11-2 and TRBJ2-1 gives the whole variable domain EAGVAQSPRYKIIEKRQSVAFWCNPISGHATLYWYQQILGQGPKLLIQFQNNGVVDDSQLPKDRFSAERLKGVDSTLKIQPAKLEDSAVYLCASSFSVNNEQFFGPGTRLTVL.

CDR3 loop: CASSPAPLAGLTDTQYF. CDR3 nucleotides: TGTGCCAGCAGTCCTGCACCGCTAGCGGGGCTCACAGATACGCAGTATTTT. V is TRBV2 and J is TRBJ2-3; 9 nucleotides align to TRBD2. This CDR3 has 17 amino acids. V shed 5 bases, J shed 2 bases, and the junction held 11 bases outside the gene matches. The germline V gene has CDR1 SNHLY and CDR2 FYNNEI. The full variable domain, its missing parts supplied by reference TRBV2 and TRBJ2-3, is EPEVTQTPSHQVTQMGQEVILRCVPISNHLYFYWYRQILGQKVEFLVSFYNNEISEKSEIFDDQFSVERPDGSNFTLKIRSTKLEDSAMYFCASSPAPLAGLTDTQYFGPGTRLTVL.

The chain carries TRBV4-3 and TRBJ1-1; D uncertain. With 0 bases removed from V and 8 bases from J, the gap between germline ends came to 7 bases. From germline, CDR1 is LGHNA and CDR2 YSLEER. The CDR3 length is 12 residues. CDR3 region: CASSQDSREAFF. For the CDR3, the DNA is TGCGCCAGCAGCCAAGATTCTCGGGAAGCTTTCTTT.

V usage is TRBV19 and J usage is TRBJ2-7; 10 bases are shared with TRBD1. Germline V gene lookup returns CDR1 LNHDA and CDR2 SQIVND (reference sequence). The CDR3 is 12 residues long. The J segment lost 6 bases and the V segment lost 6 bases, leaving 2 bases of the junction unmatched. The CDR3 is CASRGQGSEQYF. The CDR3 coding sequence is TGTGCCAGTAGGGGACAGGGGAGCGAGCAGTACTTC.

The J gene is TRBJ1-5, the V gene TRBV6-5; 7 bases fit TRBD1. The CDR3 runs 14 residues. V dropped 6 bases and J dropped 4; count of bases not matched to a gene: 6. The V gene's germline CDR1 is MNHEY and CDR2 SVGAGI. The CDR3 coding sequence is TGTGCCAGCAGCAGGGGGTTAGGGAATCAGCCCCAGCATTTT. Translating gives CASSRGLGNQPQHF.

This clone was counted once. CDR3 residues: CASSVGPAPYEQYF. The CDR3 DNA sequence: TGTGCCAGCAGCGTGGGTCCAGCGCCTTACGAGCAGTACTTC. The chain recombines TRBV9 with TRBJ2-7; D is unresolved. The CDR3 has 14 amino acids. The V gene lost 2 bases and the J gene lost 4 bases, with 13 bases spanning the gap. The germline gives CDR1 SGDLS, CDR2 YYNGEE.